This T cell receptor beta chain emerged from a study of beta chain features in type 1 diabetes. Study findings and constraints: Healthy donors had naive, central memory and Treg TCRB repertoires that appeared less similar than those seen among patients. It was possible that PCR favored shorter templates, equally so in patients and controls. In type 1 diabetes patients, VDJ junctions had fewer insertions; deletions at these junctions were more frequent. Researchers report that Type 1 diabetes patients had moderately but significantly shorter TCRB CDR3s across all four CD4+ subsets.

The authors reverse transcribed all of the isolated RNA, so sequencing captured expressed TCRB transcripts. The assay was immunoSEQ multiplex PCR, and TCRdb's table has in-frame clones only and misses some. The table lists around 690,000 clones, 9.5% to 15% of them singletons. This CDR3 region has 14 residues. Per germline, CDR1 KGHSH and CDR2 LQKENI. This clone appeared a few times. Its antigen is unidentified. The chain joins TRBV18 to TRBJ2-5; D is uncertain. The DNA end favors TRBJ2-7, so the J call may be wrong. The specimen sequenced was naive CD4+ T cells from blood. The sequence was collected from a man aged 25 to 45 with type 1 diabetes. The chain's CDR3 is CASSPPGYPYEQYF. In nucleotides, the CDR3 is TGTGCCAGCTCACCACCAGGGTACCCCTACGAGCAGTACTTC.